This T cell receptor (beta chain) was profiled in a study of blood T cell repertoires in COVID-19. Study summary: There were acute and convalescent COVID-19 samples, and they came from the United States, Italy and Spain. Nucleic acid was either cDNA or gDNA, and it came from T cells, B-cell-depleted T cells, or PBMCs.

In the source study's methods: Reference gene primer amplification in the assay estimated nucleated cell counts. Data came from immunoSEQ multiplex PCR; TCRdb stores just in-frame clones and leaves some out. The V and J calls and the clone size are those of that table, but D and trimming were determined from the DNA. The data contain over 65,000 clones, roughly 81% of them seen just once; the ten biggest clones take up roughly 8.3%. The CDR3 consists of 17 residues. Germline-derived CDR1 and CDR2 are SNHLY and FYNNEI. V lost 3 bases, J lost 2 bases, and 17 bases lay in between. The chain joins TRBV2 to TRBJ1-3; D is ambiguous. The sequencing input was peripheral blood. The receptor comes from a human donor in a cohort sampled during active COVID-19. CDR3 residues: CASSDSGGGRPGNTIYF. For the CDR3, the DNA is TGTGCCAGCAGTGACTCGGGTGGAGGGAGGCCTGGAAACACCATATATTTT.